The 21 T cell receptor beta chains below all came from one sample that was sequenced in a study of T cells after yellow fever vaccination. MiXCR, applied by TCRdb to the 5' RACE reads, yields one record per CDR3 protein. The sample shows about 320,000 distinct CDR3 sequences, approximately 4.5% of them seen only once. Sample: PBMCs, taken 15 days after the yellow fever booster vaccination. These receptor sequences come from a man aged 18 to 35 who received the YFV17D yellow fever vaccine.

V is TRBV6-2 or TRBV6-3 and J is TRBJ1-5; D is possibly TRBD1 (6 bases). The CDR3 loop spans 14 amino acids. Trimming removed 3 bases from V and 7 bases from J, with 13 bases in between. Looked up from germline, CDR1 is MNHEY and CDR2 is SVGEGT. The CDR3 coding sequence is TGTGCCAGCAGTTATCAACAGGGTCAACAGCCCCAGCATTTT. Its translation: CASSYQQGQQPQHF.

This clonotype was seen ten or more times. The chain joins TRBV7-2 to TRBJ1-1; D not resolved. V lost 3 bases and J lost 1, with 12 bases in between. CDR3 length: 15 amino acids. CDR1 and CDR2 from the germline V gene are SGHTA and FQGNSA. As DNA, the CDR3 is TGTGCCAGCAGCTTCTTTTTGTCGGAGAACACTGAAGCTTTCTTT. It specifies CASSFFLSENTEAFF.

This clonotype occurred many times. The CDR3: CASSLLGQTEGTEAFF. The CDR3 DNA sequence: TGTGCCAGCAGCTTGCTCGGACAGACGGAGGGCACTGAAGCTTTCTTT. The rearrangement joins TRBV5-6 to TRBJ1-1; D perhaps matches TRBD1 (6 bases). This CDR3 spans 16 amino acids. Germline V lookup: CDR1 SGHDT, CDR2 YYEEEE. Trimming removed 1 base at V and 4 bases at J, with 17 bases between. The whole variable domain, filled in from reference TRBV5-6 and TRBJ1-1, reads DAGVTQSPTHLIKTRGQQVTLRCSPKSGHDTVSWYQQALGQGPQFIFQYYEEEERQRGNFPDRFSGHQFPNYSSELNVNALLLGDSALYLCASSLLGQTEGTEAFFGQGTRLTVV.

V is TRBV12-3 or TRBV12-4 and J is TRBJ1-5; 9 bases fit TRBD1. The J segment lost 3 bases and the V segment lost 6 bases, leaving 6 bases of the junction unmatched. The CDR3 length is 15 residues. The DNA for the CDR3 is TGTGCCAGCAGCACGGGACAGGGCTTCAATCAGCCCCAGCATTTT. Translation: CASSTGQGFNQPQHF.

This clonotype appeared a few times. This chain connects TRBV11-2 to TRBJ2-1; TRBD1 matches 8 bases. The J segment lost 6 bases and the V segment lost 6 bases, leaving 10 bases of the junction unmatched. From germline, CDR1 is SGHAT and CDR2 FQNNGV. The CDR3 covers 15 residues. The CDR3 reads CASRRTGSSGNEQFF. The CDR3 coding sequence is TGTGCCAGCAGGAGGACAGGGTCTTCGGGCAATGAGCAGTTCTTC.

This clonotype was recorded many times. The chain recombines TRBV4-1 with TRBJ2-5; 12 bases map to TRBD2. Looked up from germline, CDR1 is MGHRA and CDR2 is YSYEKL. With V trimmed by 5 bases and J by 2 bases, 3 bases remained unmatched. This CDR3 has 15 residues. The CDR3 DNA follows: TGCGCCAGCAGCTACGGACTAGCGGGGCAAGAGACCCAGTACTTC. Residues: CASSYGLAGQETQYF.

The chain couples TRBV4-2 to TRBJ1-4; D perhaps matches TRBD1 (5 bases). V lost 3 bases to trimming and J lost 7 bases, with 15 bases between them. The CDR3 consists of 15 residues. Per germline, CDR1 LGHNA and CDR2 YNFKEQ. CDR3 in DNA: TGTGCCAGCAGCCAGGCGGGGGTTAGGGGTGAAAAACTGTTTTTT. Amino acid sequence: CASSQAGVRGEKLFF.

Many counts were recorded for this clonotype. The CDR3 bases are TGTGCCAGCAGTTCCGGAGGGACAGGATACACAGATACGCAGTATTTT. This sequence encodes CASSSGGTGYTDTQYF. The chain couples TRBV6-5 to TRBJ2-3; 8 nucleotides align to TRBD1. With V trimmed by 4 bases and J by 2 bases, 8 bases remained unmatched. The CDR3 runs 16 residues. Looked up from germline, CDR1 is MNHEY and CDR2 is SVGAGI.

This clonotype was seen a handful of times. The CDR3 region has the DNA TGTGCCAGCAGTCGTATAACTAGCGGGGGGCCCTACGAGCAGTACGTC. It encodes CASSRITSGGPYEQYV. This chain connects TRBV27 to TRBJ2-7, with 12 bases fitting TRBD2. The CDR3 totals 16 residues. Trimming removed 5 bases from V and 2 bases from J; junction bases left unmatched: 7. From germline, CDR1 is MNHEY and CDR2 SMNVEV (reference sequence).

J is TRBJ2-3 and V is TRBV5-1; 8 nucleotides align to TRBD1. This CDR3 spans 14 amino acids. CDR1 and CDR2 (germline): SGHRS, YFSETQ. V shed 4 bases, J shed 6 bases, and the junction held 7 bases outside the gene matches. The DNA of the CDR3 is TGCGCCAGCAGCGCGGACAGGGTAGGGGATACGCAGTATTTT. The encoded protein is CASSADRVGDTQYF. The full variable domain, in which reference TRBV5-1 and TRBJ2-3 provide the parts outside the CDR3, is KAGVTQTPRYLIKTRGQQVTLSCSPISGHRSVSWYQQTPGQGLQFLFEYFSETQRNKGNFPGRFSGRQFSNSRSEMNVSTLELGDSALYLCASSADRVGDTQYFGPGTRLTVL.

The chain carries TRBV2 and TRBJ2-3; D unclear. The CDR3 spans 13 residues. The germline CDR1 and CDR2 sequences are SNHLY and FYNNEI. Trimming shortened V by 7 bases and J by 1 base, and 9 bases separated the two germline ends. CDR3 nucleotides: TGTGCCAGCATCCAGAGCGGCACAGATACGCAGTATTTT. Protein sequence: CASIQSGTDTQYF.

The V call is TRBV7-8, the J call TRBJ1-5; a weak D match, TRBD1 (6 bases). The CDR3 is 16 residues long. Per germline, CDR1 SGHVS and CDR2 FQNEAQ. Trimming took off 3 bases at V and 0 bases at J, with 12 bases between the two ends. The CDR3 nucleotides are TGTGCCAGCAGCTTGAGACAGGTCTCTAGCAATCAGCCCCAGCATTTT. Its protein product is CASSLRQVSSNQPQHF.

The V call is TRBV5-4, the J call TRBJ2-7; 7 bases line up with TRBD1. Per germline, CDR1 SGHNT and CDR2 YYREEE (reference sequence). Losses at the gene ends were 3 bases for V and 3 bases for J; bases not matched to a gene: 3. The CDR3 sequence is 13 residues long. CDR3 in DNA: TGTGCCAGCAGCTACGGACAGGACTACGAGCAGTACTTC. As protein: CASSYGQDYEQYF.

This clonotype has more than one count but fewer than ten. The chain employs TRBV4-3 and TRBJ1-2; no clear D gene. In germline, CDR1 is LGHNA, CDR2 YSLEER. V was shortened by 2 bases and J by 5 bases, with 15 bases between the two germline ends. The CDR3 runs 15 residues. CDR3 sequence (DNA): TGCGCCAGCAGCCAACAACACGGCGGCCCTTATGGCTACACCTTC. It codes for CASSQQHGGPYGYTF.

This clonotype has more than one count but fewer than ten. J is TRBJ2-3 and V is TRBV7-2; no reliable D call. Germline V gene data show CDR1 as SGHTA and CDR2 as FQGNSA. The CDR3 loop spans 16 amino acids. Trimming stripped 2 bases from V and 1 base from J, with 13 bases between. CDR3 in amino acids: CASSLRAATRTDTQYF. CDR3 nucleotide sequence: TGTGCCAGCAGCTTACGGGCGGCCACCCGCACAGATACGCAGTATTTT.

The chain employs TRBV20-1 and TRBJ1-2; D is uncertain. The germline V and J ends were trimmed by 6 bases and 4 bases, with 15 bases remaining between them. CDR3 size: 13 residues. Germline values: CDR1 DFQATT, CDR2 SNEGSKA (reference sequence). CDR3 loop: CSALTTVFYGYTF. The CDR3 DNA is TGCAGTGCACTTACGACTGTTTTCTATGGCTACACCTTC.

The table lists this clonotype with many counts. The rearrangement joins TRBV6-5 to TRBJ2-1; D ambiguous. Germline loops: CDR1 MNHEY, CDR2 SVGAGI. V was trimmed by 0 bases and J by 9 bases, leaving 9 bases between them. The CDR3 runs to 13 residues. CDR3 sequence: CASSYSIWGEQFF. CDR3 in DNA: TGTGCCAGCAGTTACTCGATATGGGGTGAGCAGTTCTTC.

The chain joins TRBV19 to TRBJ1-5; D not resolved. Trimming cost V 0 bases and J 7 bases, with 7 bases left between them. The CDR3 covers 13 residues. CDR1 is LNHDA, CDR2 SQIVND, per germline (reference sequence). This CDR3 reads CASSIEGLQPQHF. CDR3 sequence (DNA): TGTGCCAGTAGTATAGAGGGTTTGCAGCCCCAGCATTTT.

Comment on this clonotype: A junction boundary mismatches the germline segment, possibly from a read error. The chain uses TRBV12-3 or TRBV12-4 and TRBJ2-2; the match to TRBD2 covers 8 bases. The CDR3 has 16 amino acids. The CDR3 bases are TGTGGCAGCAGTTTAAGAGCGGGGGACTTAGTCGGGGAGCTGTTTTTT. Translating it yields CGSSLRAGDLVGELFF.

This clonotype was seen repeatedly, ten times or more. Here the CDR3 DNA reads TGCGCCAGCAGCAACTGGCAAGCAGGGAACTATGGCTACACCTTC. Translation gives CASSNWQAGNYGYTF. The V gene is TRBV5-1, the J gene TRBJ1-2; possibly TRBD1 for D (5 bases). CDR1 and CDR2 (germline): SGHRS, YFSETQ. V shed 4 bases and J shed 2 bases, with 15 bases lying between them. The CDR3 has 15 residues.

This clonotype was detected ten times or more. The J gene is TRBJ2-4, the V gene TRBV5-1, with D possibly being TRBD1 or TRBD2 (5 bases each). The CDR3 length is 17 residues. Germline lookup yields CDR1 SGHRS and CDR2 YFSETQ. V was cut by 2 bases and J by 2 bases, with 17 bases left in between. For the CDR3, the DNA is TGCGCCAGCAGCTTCGCCCAGGGACGGAAACCCAAAAACATTCAGTACTTC. Its translation is CASSFAQGRKPKNIQYF. The variable domain in full, with the rest retrieved from reference TRBV5-1 and TRBJ2-4, is KAGVTQTPRYLIKTRGQQVTLSCSPISGHRSVSWYQQTPGQGLQFLFEYFSETQRNKGNFPGRFSGRQFSNSRSEMNVSTLELGDSALYLCASSFAQGRKPKNIQYFGAGTRLSVL.